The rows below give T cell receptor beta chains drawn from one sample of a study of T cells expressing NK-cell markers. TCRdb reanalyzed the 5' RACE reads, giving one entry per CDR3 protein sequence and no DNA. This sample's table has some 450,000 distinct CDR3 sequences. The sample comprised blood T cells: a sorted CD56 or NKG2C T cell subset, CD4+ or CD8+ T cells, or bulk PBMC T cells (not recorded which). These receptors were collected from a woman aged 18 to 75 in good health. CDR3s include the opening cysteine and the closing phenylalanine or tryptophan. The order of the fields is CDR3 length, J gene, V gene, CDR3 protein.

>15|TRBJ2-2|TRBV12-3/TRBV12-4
CASTLGGMGTGELFF
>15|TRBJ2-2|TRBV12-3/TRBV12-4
CASKVMGQVPGELFF
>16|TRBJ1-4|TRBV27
CASQKMDSLSSEKLFF
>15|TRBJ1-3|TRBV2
CASSEGGYSGNTIYF
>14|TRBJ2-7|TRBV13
CASSSGLAGVEQYF
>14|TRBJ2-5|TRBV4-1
CASSQDYSQETQYF
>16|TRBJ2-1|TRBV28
CASSPRQGAVINEQFF
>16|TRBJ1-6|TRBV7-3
CASSLLLQGNNSPLHF
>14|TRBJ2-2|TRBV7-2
CASSYNTGPGELFF
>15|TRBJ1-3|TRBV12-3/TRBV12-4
CASSLGGRGGNTIYF
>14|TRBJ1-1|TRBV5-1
CASRPEGRNTEAFF
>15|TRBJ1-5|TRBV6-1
CASSELGQGGQPQHF
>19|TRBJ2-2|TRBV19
CASSILGLGGPANTGELFF
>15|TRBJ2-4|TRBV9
CASSATGRPQNIQYF
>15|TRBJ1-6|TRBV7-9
CASSLDREKGSPLHF
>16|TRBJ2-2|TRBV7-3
CASSPTRRGGTGELFF
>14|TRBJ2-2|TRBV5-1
CASSPETNTGELFF
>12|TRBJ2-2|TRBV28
CASSLLVGELFF
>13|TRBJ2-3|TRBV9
CASSVDGRDTQYF
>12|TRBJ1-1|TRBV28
CASVVTNTEAFF
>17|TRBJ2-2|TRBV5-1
CASSFGRTSGNTGELFF
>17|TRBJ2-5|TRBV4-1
CASSRADQGRLKETQYF
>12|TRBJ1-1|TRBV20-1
CSASRGEAEAFF
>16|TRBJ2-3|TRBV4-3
CASSQDGGSGEGAQYF
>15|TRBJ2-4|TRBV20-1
CSARGGPGGINIQYF
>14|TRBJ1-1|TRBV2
CASKGIEMNTEAFF
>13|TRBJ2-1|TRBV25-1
CASSEYLHNEQFF
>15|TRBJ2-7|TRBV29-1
CSVERTSGGFYEQYF
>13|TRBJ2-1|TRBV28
CASGGVPYNEQFF
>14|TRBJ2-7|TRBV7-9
CASNLAAGAYEQYF
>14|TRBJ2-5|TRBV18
CASSPLGVQETQYF
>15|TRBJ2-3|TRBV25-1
CASSSTVGGGDTQYF
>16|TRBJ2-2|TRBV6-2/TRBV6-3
CASSPRGASNTGELFF
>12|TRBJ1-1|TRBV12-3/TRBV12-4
CASSLTGDGAFF
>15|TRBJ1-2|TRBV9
CASSVDGVTNYGYTF
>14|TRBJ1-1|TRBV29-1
CSVARDRQNTEAFF
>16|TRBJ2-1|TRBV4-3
CASSQDPRELLNEQFF
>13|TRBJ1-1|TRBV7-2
CASGGQLNTEAFF
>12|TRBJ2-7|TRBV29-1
CSVGPGMGGQYF
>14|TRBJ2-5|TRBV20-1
CSARPTSGDETQYF
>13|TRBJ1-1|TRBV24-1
CATSAGINTEAFF
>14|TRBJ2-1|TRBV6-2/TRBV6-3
CASSGQGADNEQFF
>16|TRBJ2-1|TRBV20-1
CSADRGVGRSYNEQFF
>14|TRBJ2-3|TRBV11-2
CASGSGSNTDTQYF
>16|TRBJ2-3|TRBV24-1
CATSDLLGRSTDTQYF
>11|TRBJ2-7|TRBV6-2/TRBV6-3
CASSYYNEQYF